This TCR beta chain was captured in a study of metastatic and nonmetastatic thyroid tumors. Overall study results and limits: In blood and tumor, TCR beta diversity was reportedly significantly higher in malignant thyroid tumors than in benign nodules.

Using MiXCR, TCRdb reanalyzed the PCR reads. Here the sample spans over 40,000 clones, about an eighth being singletons. Many counts were recorded for this clone. What it binds is not known. This CDR3 region has 16 residues. CDR1 is LGHNA and CDR2 is YNFKEQ in the germline V gene. Trimming took 0 bases from V and 4 from J; bases not matched to a gene: 3. Thyroid surgery took place with no prior treatment in any patient. The sequence was collected from a female donor with papillary thyroid cancer or a benign thyroid nodule (not recorded which). Some clones in this sample may be carry-over from other donors' samples. Sequencing was performed on blood. The rearrangement joins TRBV4-2 to TRBJ2-7, with 13 bases matching TRBD2. Here the CDR3 reads CASSQEWTSGRYEQYF. CDR3 nucleotides: TGTGCCAGCAGCCAAGAGTGGACTAGCGGGAGATACGAGCAGTACTTC.